The subject of this entry is one T cell receptor beta chain. What it recognizes is unknown. This sample is part of a study of cytomegalovirus exposure and HLA in healthy donors. Study-wide points: Further analysis, carried out later, found HLA-associated TCR beta chains more clonally expanded than equally common other chains. Reportedly, TCR beta sequences accurately predicted HLA-A and HLA-B alleles in most subjects. Listed as cytomegalovirus-associated were 170 or so TCR beta chains.

Trimming shortened V by 0 bases and J by 2 bases, and 12 bases separated the two germline ends. In germline, CDR1 is SGDLS, CDR2 YYNGEE. This CDR3 is 16 amino acids long. PCR was performed using 60 Vbeta and 13 Jbeta primers. Per the study methods: An analysis performed later counted around 86 million unique TCR beta chains (roughly 10 million of them shared). The repertoire was sequenced with immunoSEQ multiplex PCR; TCRdb's copy has only in-frame clones and lacks some. Clone size and V and J calls were adopted from that table, with D and trimming inferred from the DNA. The sample features 34,000 or so clones, with approximately 2.1% in its top ten.

The specimen sequenced was PBMCs. This clonotype originated in a woman aged 40 to 49 in good health and CMV-seropositive. The J gene is TRBJ1-3, the V gene TRBV9; D is possibly TRBD1 (5 bases). CDR3 DNA sequence: TGTGCCAGCAGCGTAGCAGGGATACTAACTGGAAACACCATATATTTT. Its protein product is CASSVAGILTGNTIYF.